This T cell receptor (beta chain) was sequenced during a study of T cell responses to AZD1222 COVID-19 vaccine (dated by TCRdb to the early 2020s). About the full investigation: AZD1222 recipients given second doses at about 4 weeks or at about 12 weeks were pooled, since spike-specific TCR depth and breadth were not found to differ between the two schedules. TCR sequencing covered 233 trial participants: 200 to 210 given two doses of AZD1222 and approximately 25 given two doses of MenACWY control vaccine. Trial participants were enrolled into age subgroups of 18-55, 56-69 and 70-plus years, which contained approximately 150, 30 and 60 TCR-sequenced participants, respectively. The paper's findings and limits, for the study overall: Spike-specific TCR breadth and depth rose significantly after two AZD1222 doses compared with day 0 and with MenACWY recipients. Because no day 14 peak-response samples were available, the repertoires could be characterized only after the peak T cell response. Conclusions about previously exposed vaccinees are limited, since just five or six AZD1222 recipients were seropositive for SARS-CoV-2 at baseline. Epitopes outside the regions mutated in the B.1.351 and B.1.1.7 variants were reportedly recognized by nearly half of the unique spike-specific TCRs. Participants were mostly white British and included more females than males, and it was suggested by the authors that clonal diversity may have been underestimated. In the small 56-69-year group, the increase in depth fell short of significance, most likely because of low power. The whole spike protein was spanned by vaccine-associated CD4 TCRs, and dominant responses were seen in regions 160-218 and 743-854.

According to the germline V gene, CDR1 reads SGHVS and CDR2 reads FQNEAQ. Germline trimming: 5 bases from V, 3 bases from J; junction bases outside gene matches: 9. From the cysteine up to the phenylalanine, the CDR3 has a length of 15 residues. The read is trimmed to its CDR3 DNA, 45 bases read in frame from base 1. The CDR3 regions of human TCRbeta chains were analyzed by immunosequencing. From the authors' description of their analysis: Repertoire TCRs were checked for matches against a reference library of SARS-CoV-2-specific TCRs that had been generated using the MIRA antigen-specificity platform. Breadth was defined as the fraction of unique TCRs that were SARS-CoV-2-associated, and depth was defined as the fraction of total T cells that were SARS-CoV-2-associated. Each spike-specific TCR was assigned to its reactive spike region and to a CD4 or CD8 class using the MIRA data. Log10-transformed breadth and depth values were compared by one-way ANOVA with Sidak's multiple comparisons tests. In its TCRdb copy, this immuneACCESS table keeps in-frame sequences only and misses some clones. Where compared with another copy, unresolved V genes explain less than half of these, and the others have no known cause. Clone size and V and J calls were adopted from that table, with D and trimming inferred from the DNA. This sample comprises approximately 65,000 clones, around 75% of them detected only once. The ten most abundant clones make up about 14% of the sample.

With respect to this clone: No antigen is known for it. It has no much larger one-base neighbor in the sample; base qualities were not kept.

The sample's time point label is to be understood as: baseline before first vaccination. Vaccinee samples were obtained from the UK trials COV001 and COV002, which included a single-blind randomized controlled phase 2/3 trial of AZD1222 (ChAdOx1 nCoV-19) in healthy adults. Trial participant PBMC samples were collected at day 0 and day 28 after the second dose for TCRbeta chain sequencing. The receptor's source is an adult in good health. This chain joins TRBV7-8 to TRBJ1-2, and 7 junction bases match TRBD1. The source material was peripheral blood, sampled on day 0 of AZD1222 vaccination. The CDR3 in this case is CASSLEGGLDYGYTF. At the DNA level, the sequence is TGTGCCAGCAGCCTAGAAGGGGGCCTGGACTATGGCTACACCTTC.